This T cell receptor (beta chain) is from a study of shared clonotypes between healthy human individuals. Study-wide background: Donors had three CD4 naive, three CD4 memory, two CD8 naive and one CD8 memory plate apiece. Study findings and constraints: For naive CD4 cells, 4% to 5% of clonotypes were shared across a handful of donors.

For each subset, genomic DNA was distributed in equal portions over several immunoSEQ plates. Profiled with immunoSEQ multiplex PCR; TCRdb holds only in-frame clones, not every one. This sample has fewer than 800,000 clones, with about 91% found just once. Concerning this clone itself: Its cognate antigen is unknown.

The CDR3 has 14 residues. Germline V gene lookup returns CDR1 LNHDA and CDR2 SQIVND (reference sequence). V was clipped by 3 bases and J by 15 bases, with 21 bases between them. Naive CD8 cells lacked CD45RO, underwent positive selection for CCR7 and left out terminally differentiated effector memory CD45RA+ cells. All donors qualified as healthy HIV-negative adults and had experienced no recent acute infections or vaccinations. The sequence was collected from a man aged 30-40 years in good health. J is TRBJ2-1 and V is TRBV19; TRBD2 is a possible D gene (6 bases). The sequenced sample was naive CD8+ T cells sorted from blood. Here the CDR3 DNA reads TGTGCCAGTAGTATCACGACTAGGCGGGACGATCTGTTCTTC. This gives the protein CASSITTRRDDLFF.